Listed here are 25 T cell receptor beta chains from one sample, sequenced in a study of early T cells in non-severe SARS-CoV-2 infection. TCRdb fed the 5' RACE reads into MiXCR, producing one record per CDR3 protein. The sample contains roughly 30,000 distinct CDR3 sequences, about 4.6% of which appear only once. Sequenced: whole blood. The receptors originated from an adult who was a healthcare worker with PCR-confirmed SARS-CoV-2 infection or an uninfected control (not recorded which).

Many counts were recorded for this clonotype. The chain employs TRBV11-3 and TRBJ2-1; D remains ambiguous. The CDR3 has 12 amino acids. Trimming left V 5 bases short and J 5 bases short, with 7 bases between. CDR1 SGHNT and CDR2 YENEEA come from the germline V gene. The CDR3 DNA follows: TGTGCCAGCAGCATAAATAACAATGAGCAGTTCTTC. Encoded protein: CASSINNNEQFF.

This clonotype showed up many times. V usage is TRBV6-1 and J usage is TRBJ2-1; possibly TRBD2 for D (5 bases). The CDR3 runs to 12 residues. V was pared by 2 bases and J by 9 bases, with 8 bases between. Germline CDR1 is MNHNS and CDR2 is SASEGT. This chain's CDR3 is CASSELGVEQFF. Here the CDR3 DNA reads TGTGCCAGCAGTGAATTGGGAGTTGAGCAGTTCTTC.

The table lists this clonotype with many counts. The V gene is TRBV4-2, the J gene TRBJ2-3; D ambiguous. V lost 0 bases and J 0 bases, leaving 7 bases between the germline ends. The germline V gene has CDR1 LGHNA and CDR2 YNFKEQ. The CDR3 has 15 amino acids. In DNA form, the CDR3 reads TGTGCCAGCAGCCAAGAGTTGGTTAGCACAGATACGCAGTATTTT. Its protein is CASSQELVSTDTQYF.

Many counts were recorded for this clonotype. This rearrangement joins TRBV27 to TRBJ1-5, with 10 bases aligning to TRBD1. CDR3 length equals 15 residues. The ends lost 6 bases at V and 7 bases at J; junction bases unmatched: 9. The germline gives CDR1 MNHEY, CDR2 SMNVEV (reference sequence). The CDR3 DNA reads TGTGCCAGCAGCCGAGGGACAGGGGCATTGCAGCCCCAGCATTTT. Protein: CASSRGTGALQPQHF.

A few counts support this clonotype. The CDR3 here is CASLRTSSDTQYF. For the CDR3, the DNA is TGTGCTAGTTTGAGAACTAGCTCAGATACGCAGTATTTT. V gene TRBV12-5 combines with J gene TRBJ2-3; perhaps TRBD2 as D (6 bases). Germline CDR1 LGHNT, CDR2 FRNRAP. The CDR3 spans 13 residues. The ends were cut back, 8 bases at V and 4 bases at J, with 13 bases in the middle.

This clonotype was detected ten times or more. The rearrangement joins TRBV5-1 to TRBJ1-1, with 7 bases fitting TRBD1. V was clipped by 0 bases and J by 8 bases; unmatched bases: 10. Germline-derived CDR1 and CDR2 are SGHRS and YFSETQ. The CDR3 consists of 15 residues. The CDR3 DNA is TGCGCCAGCAGCTTGGGATCCCGACAGGGCCAAGAAGCTTTCTTT. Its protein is CASSLGSRQGQEAFF.

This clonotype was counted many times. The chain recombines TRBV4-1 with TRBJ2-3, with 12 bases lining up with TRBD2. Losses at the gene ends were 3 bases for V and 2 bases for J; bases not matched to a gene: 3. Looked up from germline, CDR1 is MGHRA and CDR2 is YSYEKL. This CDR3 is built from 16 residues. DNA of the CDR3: TGCGCCAGCAGCCACCGGACTAGCGGGATCACAGATACGCAGTATTTT. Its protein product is CASSHRTSGITDTQYF.

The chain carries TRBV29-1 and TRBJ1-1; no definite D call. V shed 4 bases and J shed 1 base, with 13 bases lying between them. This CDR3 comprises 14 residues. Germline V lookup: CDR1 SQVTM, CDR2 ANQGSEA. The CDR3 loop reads CSVGLVSANTEAFF. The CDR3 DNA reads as TGCAGCGTTGGCCTTGTATCCGCGAACACTGAAGCTTTCTTT.

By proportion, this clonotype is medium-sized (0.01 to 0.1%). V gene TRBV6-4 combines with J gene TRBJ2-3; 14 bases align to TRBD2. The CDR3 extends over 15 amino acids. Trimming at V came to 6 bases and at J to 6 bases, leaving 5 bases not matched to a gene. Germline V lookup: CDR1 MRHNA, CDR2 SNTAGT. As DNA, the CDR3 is TGTGCCAGCAGAAGACTAGCGGGGGGGTCCGATACGCAGTATTTT. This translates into CASRRLAGGSDTQYF.

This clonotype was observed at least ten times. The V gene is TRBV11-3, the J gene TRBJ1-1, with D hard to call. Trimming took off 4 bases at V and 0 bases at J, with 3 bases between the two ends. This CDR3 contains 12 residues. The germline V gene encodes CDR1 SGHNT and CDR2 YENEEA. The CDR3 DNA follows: TGTGCCAGCAGCTCAGTGAACACTGAAGCTTTCTTT. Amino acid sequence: CASSSVNTEAFF.

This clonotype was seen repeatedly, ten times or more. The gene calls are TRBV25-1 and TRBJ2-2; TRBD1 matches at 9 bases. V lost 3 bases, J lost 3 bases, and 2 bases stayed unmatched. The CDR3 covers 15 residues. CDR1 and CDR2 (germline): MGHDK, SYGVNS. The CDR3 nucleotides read TGTGCCAGCAGTGAGGGGACAGGGCACACCGGGGAGCTGTTTTTT. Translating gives CASSEGTGHTGELFF.

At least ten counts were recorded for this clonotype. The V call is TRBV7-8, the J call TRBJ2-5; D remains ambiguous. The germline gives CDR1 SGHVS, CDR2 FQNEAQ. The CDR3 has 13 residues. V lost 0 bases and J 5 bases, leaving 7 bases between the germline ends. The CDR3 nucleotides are TGTGCCAGCAGCTTAGCTCGCGTTGAGACCCAGTACTTC. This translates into CASSLARVETQYF.

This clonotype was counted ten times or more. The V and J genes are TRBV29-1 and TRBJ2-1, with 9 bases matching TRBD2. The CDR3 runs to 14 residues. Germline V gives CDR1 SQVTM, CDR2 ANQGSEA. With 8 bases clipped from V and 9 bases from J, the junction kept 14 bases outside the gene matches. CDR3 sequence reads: CSHSALAGISEQFF. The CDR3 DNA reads TGCAGCCACTCGGCGCTAGCGGGAATTTCTGAGCAGTTCTTC.

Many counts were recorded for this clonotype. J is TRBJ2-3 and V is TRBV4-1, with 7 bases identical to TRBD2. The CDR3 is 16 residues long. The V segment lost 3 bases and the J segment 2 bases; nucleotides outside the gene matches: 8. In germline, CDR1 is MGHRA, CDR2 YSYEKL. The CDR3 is CASSQVRDYATDTQYF. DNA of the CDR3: TGCGCCAGCAGCCAGGTCCGGGACTACGCCACAGATACGCAGTATTTT.

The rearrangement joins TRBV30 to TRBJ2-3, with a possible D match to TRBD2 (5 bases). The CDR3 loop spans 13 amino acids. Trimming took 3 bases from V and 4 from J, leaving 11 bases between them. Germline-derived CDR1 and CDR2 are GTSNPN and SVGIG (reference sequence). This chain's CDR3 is CAWSSERADTQYF. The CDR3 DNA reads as TGTGCCTGGAGCTCGGAGAGGGCAGATACGCAGTATTTT.

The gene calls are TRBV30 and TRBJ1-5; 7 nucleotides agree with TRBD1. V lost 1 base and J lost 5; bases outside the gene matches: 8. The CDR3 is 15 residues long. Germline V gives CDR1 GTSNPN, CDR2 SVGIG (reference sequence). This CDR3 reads CAWSALGTVYQPQHF. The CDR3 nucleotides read TGTGCCTGGAGTGCCTTGGGGACAGTCTATCAGCCCCAGCATTTT.

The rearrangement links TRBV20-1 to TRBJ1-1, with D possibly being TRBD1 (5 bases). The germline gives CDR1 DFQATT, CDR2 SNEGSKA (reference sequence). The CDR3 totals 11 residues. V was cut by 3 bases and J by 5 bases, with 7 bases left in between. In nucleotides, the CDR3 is TGCAGTGCTAGGGGGGGGACTGAAGCTTTCTTT. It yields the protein CSARGGTEAFF.

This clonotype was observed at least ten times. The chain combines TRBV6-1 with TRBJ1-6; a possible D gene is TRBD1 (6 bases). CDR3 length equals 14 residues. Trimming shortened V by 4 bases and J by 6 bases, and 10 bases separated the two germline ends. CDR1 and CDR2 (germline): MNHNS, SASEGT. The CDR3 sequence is CASSVGTFNSPLHF. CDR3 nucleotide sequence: TGTGCCAGCAGTGTCGGGACATTTAATTCACCCCTCCACTTT.

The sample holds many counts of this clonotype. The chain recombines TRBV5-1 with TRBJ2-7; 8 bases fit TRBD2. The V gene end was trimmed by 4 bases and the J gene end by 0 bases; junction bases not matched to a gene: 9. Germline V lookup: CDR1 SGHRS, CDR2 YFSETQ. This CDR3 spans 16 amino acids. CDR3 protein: CASSIGLAPSSYEQYF. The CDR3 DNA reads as TGCGCCAGCAGCATCGGACTAGCTCCGAGCTCCTACGAGCAGTACTTC.

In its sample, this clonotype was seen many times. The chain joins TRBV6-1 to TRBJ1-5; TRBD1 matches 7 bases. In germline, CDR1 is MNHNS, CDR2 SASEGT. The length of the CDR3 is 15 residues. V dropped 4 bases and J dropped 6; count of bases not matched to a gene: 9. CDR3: CASSATTGHAQPQHF. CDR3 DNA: TGTGCCAGCAGTGCCACGACAGGGCACGCTCAGCCCCAGCATTTT.

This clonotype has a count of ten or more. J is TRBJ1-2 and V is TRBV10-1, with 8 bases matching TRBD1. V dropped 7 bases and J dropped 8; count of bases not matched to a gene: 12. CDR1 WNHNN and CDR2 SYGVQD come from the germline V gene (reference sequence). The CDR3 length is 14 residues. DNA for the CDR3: TGCGCCAGCAATTGGACAGGGCTTTTTGGGGGCTACACCTTC. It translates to CASNWTGLFGGYTF.

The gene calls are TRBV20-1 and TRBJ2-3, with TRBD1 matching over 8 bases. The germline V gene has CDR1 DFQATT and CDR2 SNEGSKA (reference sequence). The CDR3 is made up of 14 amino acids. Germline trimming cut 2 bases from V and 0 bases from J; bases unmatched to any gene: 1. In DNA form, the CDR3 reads TGCAGTGCTAGACGGACAGGGAGCACAGATACGCAGTATTTT. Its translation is CSARRTGSTDTQYF.

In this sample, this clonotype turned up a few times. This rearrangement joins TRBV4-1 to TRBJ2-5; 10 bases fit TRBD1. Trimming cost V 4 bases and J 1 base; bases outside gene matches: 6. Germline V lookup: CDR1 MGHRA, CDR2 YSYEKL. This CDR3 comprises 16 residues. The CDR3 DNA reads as TGCGCCAGCAGCCTTTGGACAGGGGGGGTCCAAGAGACCCAGTACTTC. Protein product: CASSLWTGGVQETQYF.

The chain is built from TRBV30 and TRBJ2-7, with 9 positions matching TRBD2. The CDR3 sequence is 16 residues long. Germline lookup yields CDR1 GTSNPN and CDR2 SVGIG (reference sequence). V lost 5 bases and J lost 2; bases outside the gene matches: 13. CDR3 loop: CAWEARGRALAYEQYF. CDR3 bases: TGTGCCTGGGAGGCCCGCGGGAGGGCCCTGGCCTACGAGCAGTACTTC.

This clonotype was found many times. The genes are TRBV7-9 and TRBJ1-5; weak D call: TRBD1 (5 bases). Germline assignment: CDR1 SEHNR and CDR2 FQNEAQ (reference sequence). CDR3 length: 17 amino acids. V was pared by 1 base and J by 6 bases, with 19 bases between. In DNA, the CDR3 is TGTGCCAGCAGCTTAGATTCTGGCAGGGTAAACAGTCAGCCCCAGCATTTT. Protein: CASSLDSGRVNSQPQHF.